These 2 T cell receptor beta chains were sequenced from one sample in a study of blood T cell repertoires in COVID-19. Measured with immunoSEQ multiplex PCR; TCRdb has only the in-frame clones, and not every one. The sample includes around 130,000 clones, 70% to 90% of them seen just once. What was sequenced was peripheral blood. These receptors originate from a human donor in a cohort sampled during active COVID-19.

The V and J genes are TRBV6-6 and TRBJ1-5, with TRBD1 identical over 8 bases. Germline-derived CDR1 and CDR2 are MNHNY and SVGAGI (reference sequence). The V and J ends lost 2 bases and 0 bases, in that order; junction bases with no gene match: 3. The CDR3 is 16 amino acids. This chain's CDR3 is CASSYGQGYSNQPQHF. The CDR3 coding sequence is TGTGCCAGCAGTTACGGACAGGGTTATAGCAATCAGCCCCAGCATTTT.

CDR3 nucleotides: TGTGCCAGCAGCCCGACGGGTCTCGGGGGGGCCTACGAGCAGTACTTC. It is translated as CASSPTGLGGAYEQYF. The V gene is TRBV5-6, the J gene TRBJ2-7; the match to TRBD2 covers 8 bases. Unmatched junction bases numbered 11, after V lost 4 bases and J lost 2 bases. Germline V lookup: CDR1 SGHDT, CDR2 YYEEEE. The CDR3 loop spans 16 amino acids.